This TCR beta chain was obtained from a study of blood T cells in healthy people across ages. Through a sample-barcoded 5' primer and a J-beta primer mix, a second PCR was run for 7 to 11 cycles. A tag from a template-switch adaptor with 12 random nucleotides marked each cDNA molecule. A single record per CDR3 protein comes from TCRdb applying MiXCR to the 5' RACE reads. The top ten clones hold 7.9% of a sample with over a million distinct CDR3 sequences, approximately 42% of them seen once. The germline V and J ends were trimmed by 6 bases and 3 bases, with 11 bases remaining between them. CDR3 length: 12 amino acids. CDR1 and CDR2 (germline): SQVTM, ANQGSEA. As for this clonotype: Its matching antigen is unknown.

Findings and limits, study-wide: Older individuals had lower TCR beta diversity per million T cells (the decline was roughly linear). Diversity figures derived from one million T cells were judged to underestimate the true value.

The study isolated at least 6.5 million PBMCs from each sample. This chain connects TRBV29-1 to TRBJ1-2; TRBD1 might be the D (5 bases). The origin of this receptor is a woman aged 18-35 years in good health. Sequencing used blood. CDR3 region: CSVGGGDYGYTF. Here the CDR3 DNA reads TGCAGCGTGGGGGGAGGGGACTATGGCTACACCTTC.